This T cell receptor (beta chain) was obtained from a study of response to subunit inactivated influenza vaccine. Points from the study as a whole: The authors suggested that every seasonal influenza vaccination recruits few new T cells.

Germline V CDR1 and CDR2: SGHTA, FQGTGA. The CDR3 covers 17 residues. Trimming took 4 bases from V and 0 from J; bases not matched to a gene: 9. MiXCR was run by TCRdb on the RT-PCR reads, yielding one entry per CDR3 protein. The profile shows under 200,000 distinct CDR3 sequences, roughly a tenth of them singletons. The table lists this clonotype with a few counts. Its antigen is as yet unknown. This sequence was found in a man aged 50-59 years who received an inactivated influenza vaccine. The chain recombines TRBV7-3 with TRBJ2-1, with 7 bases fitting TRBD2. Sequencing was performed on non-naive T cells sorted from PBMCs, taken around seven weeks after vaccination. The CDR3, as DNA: TGTGCCAGCAGCTCGGTACTAGCGAAAAGCTCCTACAATGAGCAGTTCTTC. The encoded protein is CASSSVLAKSSYNEQFF.